The 30 T cell receptor beta chains in this list originate from one sample, sequenced in a study of cytomegalovirus exposure and HLA in healthy donors. It was with 60 Vbeta and 13 Jbeta primers that the PCR ran. Generated by immunoSEQ multiplex PCR, the TCRdb table keeps only in-frame clones and is missing some. The sample has roughly 40,000 clones. Sample: PBMCs. These receptors all come from a male donor in good health and CMV-seronegative.

The CDR3 sequence is CASSFSTGGTDTQYF. CDR3 sequence (DNA): TGCGCCAGCAGCTTCTCCACAGGGGGAACAGATACGCAGTATTTT. The chain carries TRBV5-1 and TRBJ2-3, with TRBD1 matching 8 bases. The CDR3 sequence is 15 residues long. Germline trimming cut 2 bases from V and 3 bases from J; bases unmatched to any gene: 5. CDR1 SGHRS and CDR2 YFSETQ come from the germline V gene.

The chain joins TRBV2 to TRBJ2-5, with D possibly matching TRBD1 (5 bases). Trimming cost V 11 bases and J 7 bases, with 23 bases left between them. CDR1 and CDR2 (germline): SNHLY, FYNNEI. CDR3 length: 14 amino acids. The CDR3 here is CAGGADSTIWTQYF. CDR3 in DNA: TGTGCCGGCGGAGCAGACAGTACTATTTGGACCCAGTACTTC.

The chain carries TRBV13 and TRBJ2-3; 8 nucleotides align to TRBD2. V gave up 5 bases and J gave up 1 base; unmatched junction bases: 8. The CDR3 extends over 16 amino acids. Germline lookup yields CDR1 PRHDT and CDR2 FYEKMQ (reference sequence). The CDR3 DNA is TGTGCCAGCAGCGGGCCAGCGGGAGTGGGCACAGATACGCAGTATTTT. Encoded protein: CASSGPAGVGTDTQYF.

The chain's CDR3 is CASSERDRTGYTF. DNA of the CDR3: TGTGCCAGCAGTGAACGAGACAGGACTGGCTACACCTTC. The rearrangement joins TRBV2 to TRBJ1-2; D is possibly TRBD1 (6 bases). The V gene lost 2 bases and the J gene lost 7 bases, with 11 bases spanning the gap. The CDR3 has 13 residues. The germline V gene encodes CDR1 SNHLY and CDR2 FYNNEI.

The CDR3 DNA sequence: TGCGCCAGCAGCCAAGGGCCTAGCGACGCCGACAATGAGCAGTTCTTC. Protein product: CASSQGPSDADNEQFF. The J gene is TRBJ2-1, the V gene TRBV4-1; D possibly corresponds to TRBD2 (6 bases). The germline CDR1 and CDR2 sequences are MGHRA and YSYEKL. This CDR3 region has 16 residues. V was clipped by 1 base and J by 5 bases, with 15 bases between them.

This CDR3 is CASTLLQGVTGNTIYF. Here the CDR3 DNA reads TGTGCCAGCACCTTACTACAGGGAGTCACTGGAAACACCATATATTTT. The J gene is TRBJ1-3, the V gene TRBV2; a weak D match, TRBD1 (6 bases). The CDR3 spans 16 residues. Germline lookup yields CDR1 SNHLY and CDR2 FYNNEI. Trimming pared 7 bases from V and 2 bases from J, leaving 18 bases between.

The chain uses TRBV19 and TRBJ2-1; 16 nucleotides match TRBD2. V shed 6 bases and J 1 base; nucleotides not matched to a gene: 0. The germline CDR1 and CDR2 sequences are LNHDA and SQIVND (reference sequence). This CDR3 comprises 16 residues. The CDR3, as DNA: TGTGCCAGTAGGGGACTAGCGGGAGGGTCCTACAATGAGCAGTTCTTC. This sequence encodes CASRGLAGGSYNEQFF. Full variable domain (remainder filled in from reference TRBV19 and TRBJ2-1): DGGITQSPKYLFRKEGQNVTLSCEQNLNHDAMYWYRQDPGQGLRLIYYSQIVNDFQKGDIAEGYSVSREKKESFPLTVTSAQKNPTAFYLCASRGLAGGSYNEQFFGPGTRLTVL.

This chain connects TRBV6-5 to TRBJ2-7; 7 bases line up with TRBD1. CDR3 length: 15 residues. CDR1 is MNHEY, CDR2 SVGAGI, per germline. The V gene end was trimmed by 3 bases and the J gene end by 6 bases; junction bases not matched to a gene: 11. The CDR3 DNA is TGTGCCAGCAGTTATTCTCGACAGGGAAGCGGCGAGCAGTACTTC. Translating it yields CASSYSRQGSGEQYF.

The V and J genes are TRBV2 and TRBJ1-1, with D possibly matching TRBD1 (5 bases). CDR3 length equals 13 residues. The V and J ends lost 6 bases and 1 base respectively, with 9 bases between them. Germline V gene sequence: CDR1 SNHLY, CDR2 FYNNEI. For the CDR3, the DNA is TGTGCCAGCAGAGGTACAGGGAACACTGAAGCTTTCTTT. Residues: CASRGTGNTEAFF.

The V and J genes are TRBV6-5 and TRBJ2-1, with 9 bases fitting TRBD1. CDR1 and CDR2 from the germline V gene are MNHEY and SVGAGI. The trim removed 6 bases at V and 15 bases at J, leaving 12 bases unmatched. This CDR3 is 13 amino acids long. The CDR3 here is CASRLPGQGESFF. In nucleotides, the CDR3 is TGTGCCAGCAGGCTCCCGGGACAGGGCGAATCGTTCTTC.

A remark on this clone: The germline gene is not matched at one end of the junction; a read error may be the cause. CDR3 nucleotides: TGTGCCGGCAGCACAGCAACTAATGAAAAACTGTTTTTT. As protein: CAGSTATNEKLFF. V usage is TRBV7-9 and J usage is TRBJ1-4, with D unclear. There are 13 residues in the CDR3. The germline V gene has CDR1 SEHNR and CDR2 FQNEAQ (reference sequence).

The chain combines TRBV29-1 with TRBJ2-5, with 10 bases lining up with TRBD1. With 1 base clipped from V and 1 base from J, the junction kept 9 bases outside the gene matches. The CDR3 totals 17 residues. CDR1 and CDR2 (germline): SQVTM, ANQGSEA. The CDR3 is CSVEGWGTGVTQETQYF. In DNA, the CDR3 is TGCAGCGTTGAAGGTTGGGGGACAGGGGTGACCCAAGAGACCCAGTACTTC.

This chain joins TRBV4-1 and TRBJ2-7; 10 bases align to TRBD2. The germline V gene encodes CDR1 MGHRA and CDR2 YSYEKL. The CDR3 sequence is 15 residues long. Germline trimming cut 0 bases from V and 3 bases from J; bases unmatched to any gene: 2. CDR3 region: CASSQEGLANYEQYF. For the CDR3, the DNA is TGCGCCAGCAGCCAAGAGGGACTAGCGAACTACGAGCAGTACTTC.

The gene calls are TRBV2 and TRBJ2-7; D possibly corresponds to TRBD2 (6 bases). Germline CDR1 and CDR2: SNHLY and FYNNEI. This CDR3 comprises 13 residues. The germline V and J ends were trimmed by 8 bases and 2 bases, with 13 bases remaining between them. The CDR3 DNA follows: TGTGCCAGCTGGCGGGGCCCTGCCTACGAGCAGTACTTC. This codes for CASWRGPAYEQYF.

DNA of the CDR3: TGTGCCAGCCAAACCCGCAACCTAGCGAGGATAGAGACCCAGTACTTC. This gives the protein CASQTRNLARIETQYF. The chain carries TRBV5-6 and TRBJ2-5, with a weak D call TRBD2 (6 bases). Germline V gene lookup returns CDR1 SGHDT and CDR2 YYEEEE. The V end lost 7 bases, the J end lost 4 bases, and 23 bases lay between the germline ends. This CDR3 is 16 amino acids long.

This chain uses TRBV19 with TRBJ1-5; 7 bases align to TRBD1. J lost 6 bases, V lost 5 bases, and 4 bases had no gene match. Germline V gene lookup returns CDR1 LNHDA and CDR2 SQIVND (reference sequence). This CDR3 is 13 amino acids long. The CDR3 protein is CASSLQGSQPQHF. CDR3 bases: TGTGCCAGTAGTCTACAGGGGAGTCAGCCCCAGCATTTT.

The chain carries TRBV2 and TRBJ2-5; weak D call: TRBD2 (6 bases). CDR3 length: 15 residues. V gave up 6 bases and J gave up 1 base, with 15 bases separating them. CDR1 is SNHLY and CDR2 is FYNNEI in the germline V gene. This CDR3 is CASRGGAGPQETQYF. The CDR3 nucleotides read TGTGCCAGCAGGGGCGGGGCAGGGCCCCAAGAGACCCAGTACTTC. Drawing the rest from reference TRBV2 and TRBJ2-5, the complete variable domain is EPEVTQTPSHQVTQMGQEVILRCVPISNHLYFYWYRQILGQKVEFLVSFYNNEISEKSEIFDDQFSVERPDGSNFTLKIRSTKLEDSAMYFCASRGGAGPQETQYFGPGTRLLVL.

The V gene is TRBV19, the J gene TRBJ2-4, with D perhaps TRBD2 (6 bases). Germline CDR1 reads LNHDA; CDR2 reads SQIVND (reference sequence). V was shortened by 10 bases and J by 2 bases, with 9 bases between the two germline ends. This CDR3 comprises 12 residues. In DNA form, the CDR3 reads TGTGCCAACGGGGGACCCAAAAACATTCAGTACTTC. Protein sequence: CANGGPKNIQYF.

This rearrangement joins TRBV7-2 to TRBJ2-1; D not certain. The germline V gene encodes CDR1 SGHTA and CDR2 FQGNSA. This CDR3 region has 13 residues. Between the trimmed V and J ends, which lost 0 bases and 10 bases, there was a span of 10 bases. The CDR3 nucleotides are TGTGCCAGCAGCTTAGCGTCCAGAACCGAGCAGTTCTTC. This codes for CASSLASRTEQFF.

This chain links TRBV30 with TRBJ2-7, with TRBD1 as a possible D gene (9 bases). Trimming took off 3 bases at V and 5 bases at J, with 23 bases between the two ends. The CDR3 totals 16 residues. CDR1 GTSNPN and CDR2 SVGIG come from the germline V gene (reference sequence). In nucleotides, the CDR3 is TGTGCCTGGAGCCGGGGGGGGACAGGGTCGGCCGACGAGCAGTACTTC. Protein product: CAWSRGGTGSADEQYF. The full variable domain, completed using reference TRBV30 and TRBJ2-7, is SQTIHQWPATLVQPVGSPLSLECTVEGTSNPNLYWYRQAAGRGLQLLFYSVGIGQISSEVPQNLSASRPQDRQFILSSKKLLLSDSGFYLCAWSRGGTGSADEQYFGPGTRLTVT.

V and J are TRBV7-6 and TRBJ2-3, with 8 nucleotides matching TRBD2. Germline V gene data show CDR1 as SGHVS and CDR2 as FNYEAQ. The V segment lost 1 base and the J segment 2 bases; nucleotides outside the gene matches: 5. The CDR3 consists of 16 residues. Written as DNA, the CDR3 is TGTGCCAGCAGCTTAGGGGCACTAGCGGCCACAGATACGCAGTATTTT. It is translated as CASSLGALAATDTQYF. Full variable domain (remainder filled in from reference TRBV7-6 and TRBJ2-3): GAGVSQSPRYKVTKRGQDVALRCDPISGHVSLYWYRQALGQGPEFLTYFNYEAQQDKSGLPNDRFSAERPEGSISTLTIQRTEQRDSAMYRCASSLGALAATDTQYFGPGTRLTVL.

The V gene is TRBV27, the J gene TRBJ2-3; perhaps TRBD1 as D (6 bases). The CDR3 has 14 amino acids. V lost 6 bases and J 4 bases, leaving 14 bases between the germline ends. Looked up from germline, CDR1 is MNHEY and CDR2 is SMNVEV (reference sequence). The CDR3 is CASSPPRGADTQYF. For the CDR3, the DNA is TGTGCCAGCAGCCCCCCCAGGGGAGCAGATACGCAGTATTTT.

About this clone: The junction differs from germline at one of its ends, possibly a read error. The rearrangement joins TRBV29-1 to TRBJ1-4, with TRBD1 identical over 8 bases. The CDR3 is 14 residues long. Germline V lookup: CDR1 SQVTM, CDR2 ANQGSEA. CDR3 region: CSASRTGTNEKLFF. CDR3 nucleotide sequence: TGCAGCGCTAGTCGGACAGGGACTAACGAAAAACTGTTTTTT. Together with reference TRBV29-1 and TRBJ1-4, the CDR3 gives the full variable domain: SAVISQKPSRDICQRGTSLTIQCQVDSQVTMMFWYRQQPGQSLTLIATANQGSEATYESGFVIDKFPISRPNLTFSTLTVSNMSPEDSSIYLCSASRTGTNEKLFFGSGTQLSVL.

The gene calls are TRBV5-6 and TRBJ2-1; 11 nucleotides match TRBD2. This CDR3 region has 18 residues. The germline V gene has CDR1 SGHDT and CDR2 YYEEEE. V dropped 2 bases and J dropped 0; count of bases not matched to a gene: 7. The CDR3 loop reads CASSFRTSGPSSYNEQFF. The CDR3 nucleotides read TGTGCCAGCAGCTTCCGGACTAGCGGGCCGAGCTCCTACAATGAGCAGTTCTTC.

This rearrangement joins TRBV2 to TRBJ2-3, with TRBD2 identical over 13 bases. The germline V gene encodes CDR1 SNHLY and CDR2 FYNNEI. Unmatched junction bases numbered 3, after V lost 4 bases and J lost 2 bases. This CDR3 has 16 amino acids. The CDR3 bases are TGTGCCAGCAGTGGACTAGCGGGAGGTCCCACAGATACGCAGTATTTT. It codes for CASSGLAGGPTDTQYF.

J is TRBJ1-2 and V is TRBV5-8; no definite D call. Trimming cost V 4 bases and J 1 base, with 14 bases left between them. The CDR3 loop spans 15 amino acids. Germline values: CDR1 SGHTS, CDR2 YDEGEE. The CDR3 DNA sequence: TGTGCCAGCAGCCTGATAATTACAGATAACTATGGCTACACCTTC. Protein product: CASSLIITDNYGYTF.

V gene TRBV4-1 combines with J gene TRBJ2-1; 11 nucleotides agree with TRBD2. Germline V gives CDR1 MGHRA, CDR2 YSYEKL. The CDR3 has 18 residues. The V segment lost 0 bases and the J segment 3 bases; nucleotides outside the gene matches: 7. The CDR3 here is CASSQDLAGGLVYNEQFF. In DNA, the CDR3 is TGCGCCAGCAGCCAAGATCTAGCGGGAGGCCTAGTCTACAATGAGCAGTTCTTC.

The chain joins TRBV5-1 to TRBJ2-2; D is perhaps TRBD2 (5 bases). CDR1 SGHRS and CDR2 YFSETQ come from the germline V gene. The CDR3 runs to 13 residues. Trimming removed 3 bases at V and 7 bases at J, with 10 bases between. CDR3 DNA sequence: TGCGCCAGCAGCTCAGACTACGGCGGGGAGCTGTTTTTT. Translating it yields CASSSDYGGELFF.

This rearrangement joins TRBV10-3 to TRBJ1-2; D not certain. V was trimmed by 2 bases and J by 4 bases, leaving 11 bases between them. The germline CDR1 and CDR2 sequences are ENHRY and SYGVKD. The CDR3 covers 14 residues. Here the CDR3 reads CAISEGETTYGYTF. Written as DNA, the CDR3 is TGTGCCATCAGTGAGGGTGAGACAACCTATGGCTACACCTTC.

The chain is built from TRBV5-4 and TRBJ2-7, with 10 nucleotides matching TRBD1. Germline V lookup: CDR1 SGHNT, CDR2 YYREEE (reference sequence). J lost 2 bases, V lost 4 bases, and 9 bases had no gene match. The CDR3 covers 16 residues. CDR3 DNA sequence: TGTGCCAGCAGCCCACAGGACAGGGGGAGGCCCTACGAGCAGTACTTC. Its protein product is CASSPQDRGRPYEQYF.